This T cell receptor (beta chain) was identified in a study of graft-versus-host responses after intestinal transplantation. Study summary: All recipients were given anti-thymocyte globulin induction, and tacrolimus and steroids were then administered for three to four years. Study conclusions and caveats: HvG clone declines early post-transplant were associated with peak circulating GvH levels.

V was pared by 7 bases and J by 6 bases, with 12 bases between. The CDR3 runs 12 residues. CDR1 MNHNS and CDR2 SASEGT come from the germline V gene. On this clone: The antigen is unknown.

Sequenced by immunoSEQ multiplex PCR; TCRdb stores in-frame clones only, minus some. The data contain around 100,000 clones, approximately 93% of them seen just once; the ten biggest clones take up 1.2%. This specimen consisted of unstimulated CD8+ T cells sorted from spleen or lymph node cells, obtained before intestinal transplant. This chain uses TRBV6-1 with TRBJ1-2; D is unresolved. The receptor comes from a human donor who received an intestinal transplant. CDR3 DNA: TGTGCCAGCACCGGTGGATTGCATGGCTACACCTTC. Translated: CASTGGLHGYTF.